Below, 31 T cell receptor beta chains from the same sample are listed, as sequenced in a study of CD8 T cells in Susac syndrome. cDNA came from around 0.5 to 1 ug RNA primed by random hexamers. MiXCR was run by TCRdb on the immunoSEQ multiplex PCR reads, yielding one entry per CDR3 protein. The table includes around 280,000 distinct CDR3 sequences, about 85% detected once. The sequenced sample consisted of CD8+ T cells from PBMCs. These TCRs come from a human donor with multiple sclerosis.

The chain has TRBV28 and TRBJ1-5; D is possibly TRBD1 (6 bases). The length of the CDR3 is 15 residues. V dropped 8 bases and J dropped 4 bases, with 18 bases sitting between them. Germline V gene lookup returns CDR1 MDHEN and CDR2 SYDVKM. The CDR3 loop is CASASFVQGNQPQHF. In DNA form, the CDR3 reads TGTGCCAGCGCAAGTTTCGTGCAGGGGAATCAGCCCCAGCATTTT.

This rearrangement joins TRBV20-1 to TRBJ1-5; D not resolved. The V end was cut by 4 bases, the J end by 0 bases, with 16 bases between. Germline V lookup: CDR1 DFQATT, CDR2 SNEGSKA (reference sequence). The CDR3 sequence is 16 residues long. The DNA for the CDR3 is TGCAGTGCTACCGGACGGTTACTCTATAGCAATCAGCCCCAGCATTTT. This translates into CSATGRLLYSNQPQHF.

The rearrangement uses TRBV28 and TRBJ1-5; TRBD1 is a possible D gene (6 bases). V was cut by 8 bases and J by 2 bases, with 10 bases left in between. The CDR3 covers 13 residues. Germline V CDR1 and CDR2: MDHEN, SYDVKM. CDR3 region: CASEGGGNQPQHF. The CDR3, as DNA: TGTGCCAGCGAGGGGGGAGGCAATCAGCCCCAGCATTTT.

This clonotype was counted only a few times. CDR3 DNA: TGTGCCAGCAGCTTCACCGGGACTAGCGGAGAGACCCAGTACTTC. It codes for CASSFTGTSGETQYF. The chain is built from TRBV6-1 and TRBJ2-5; 11 bases align to TRBD2. The CDR3 has 15 residues. Germline V gives CDR1 MNHNS, CDR2 SASEGT. V was pared by 6 bases and J by 4 bases, with 7 bases of the junction left unmatched.

In its sample, this clonotype was seen once. This chain uses TRBV9 with TRBJ2-7; the match to TRBD2 covers 13 bases. CDR1 is SGDLS and CDR2 is YYNGEE in the germline V gene. The ends lost 2 bases at V and 2 bases at J; junction bases unmatched: 4. The CDR3 has 16 amino acids. The CDR3 loop reads CASSVSGLAGAYEQYF. The CDR3 nucleotides read TGTGCCAGCAGCGTGTCAGGACTAGCGGGAGCCTACGAGCAGTACTTC.

V gene TRBV29-1 combines with J gene TRBJ1-3, with 9 bases fitting TRBD1. CDR3 length: 13 residues. V lost 6 bases and J lost 2; bases outside the gene matches: 2. Germline-derived CDR1 and CDR2 are SQVTM and ANQGSEA. CDR3 region: CSVTGGTGNTIYF. The DNA of the CDR3 is TGCAGCGTCACAGGGGGCACTGGAAACACCATATATTTT.

The rearrangement joins TRBV27 to TRBJ2-1; TRBD2 agrees at 8 bases. The CDR3 covers 17 residues. J gave up 8 bases and V 5 bases, and 17 bases lay outside the gene matches. The germline V gene encodes CDR1 MNHEY and CDR2 SMNVEV (reference sequence). The CDR3 bases are TGTGCCAGCAGTCCAAGTAGCGGGGAGAAGCAACTGGATGAGCAGTTCTTC. Encoded protein: CASSPSSGEKQLDEQFF.

This clonotype came up once. This chain uses TRBV30 with TRBJ2-7; D is perhaps TRBD1 (6 bases). From germline, CDR1 is GTSNPN and CDR2 SVGIG (reference sequence). Trimming removed 3 bases at V and 5 bases at J, with 14 bases between. The CDR3 length is 13 residues. CDR3 coding DNA: TGTGCCTGGAGCGAACAGGGTTGGAACGAGCAGTACTTC. Residues: CAWSEQGWNEQYF.

The chain links TRBV27 to TRBJ2-1; the D is unclear. Trimming cost V 3 bases and J 9 bases, with 12 bases left between them. The V gene's germline CDR1 is MNHEY and CDR2 SMNVEV (reference sequence). CDR3 length: 13 residues. This chain's CDR3 is CASSFKLRVEQFF. In nucleotides, the CDR3 is TGTGCCAGCAGTTTTAAGTTACGGGTTGAGCAGTTCTTC.

The rearrangement links TRBV9 to TRBJ2-1; the D gene is possibly TRBD2 (6 bases). This CDR3 has 17 residues. V lost 5 bases and J 10 bases, leaving 28 bases between the germline ends. Germline V CDR1 and CDR2: SGDLS, YYNGEE. In DNA form, the CDR3 reads TGTGCCAGCAGTAATGCTCCAAGACAGCTTCGGGAGAGGGAGCAGTTCTTC. Amino acids: CASSNAPRQLREREQFF. The variable domain in full, completed from reference TRBV9 and TRBJ2-1, reads DSGVTQTPKHLITATGQRVTLRCSPRSGDLSVYWYQQSLDQGLQFLIQYYNGEERAKGNILERFSAQQFPDLHSELNLSSLELGDSALYFCASSNAPRQLREREQFFGPGTRLTVL.

This rearrangement joins TRBV6-5 to TRBJ2-1; 13 bases are a match to TRBD2. The length of the CDR3 is 16 residues. Germline V gene lookup returns CDR1 MNHEY and CDR2 SVGAGI. Trimming took 0 bases from V and 7 from J; bases not matched to a gene: 3. CDR3 residues: CASSYSEGLAGNEQFF. CDR3 nucleotide sequence: TGTGCCAGCAGTTACTCGGAGGGACTAGCGGGAAATGAGCAGTTCTTC.

This clonotype was observed a handful of times. This chain joins TRBV6-1 and TRBJ1-2, with TRBD1 matching over 7 bases. The V gene end was trimmed by 5 bases and the J gene end by 6 bases; junction bases not matched to a gene: 3. CDR3 size: 12 residues. Germline values: CDR1 MNHNS, CDR2 SASEGT. Here the CDR3 DNA reads TGTGCCAGCAGTTTACAGGGGAATGGCTACACCTTC. Amino acids: CASSLQGNGYTF.

The chain carries TRBV5-4 and TRBJ2-1; 7 nucleotides agree with TRBD2. V shed 5 bases and J 6 bases; nucleotides not matched to a gene: 2. The CDR3 extends over 12 amino acids. In germline, CDR1 is SGHNT, CDR2 YYREEE (reference sequence). The chain's CDR3 is CASRRTSNEQFF. The CDR3 region has the DNA TGTGCCAGCAGAAGGACTAGCAATGAGCAGTTCTTC.

Note on this clonotype: The junction departs from the called germline gene at one end, perhaps through a read error. The chain carries TRBV13 and TRBJ2-7; 9 nucleotides line up with TRBD2. CDR3 length equals 15 residues. Germline assignment: CDR1 PRHDT and CDR2 FYEKMQ (reference sequence). In nucleotides, the CDR3 is TGTGCCGGCAGCTCCGGGACTAGCTATACCTACGAGCAGTACTTC. This codes for CAGSSGTSYTYEQYF.

The chain recombines TRBV7-9 with TRBJ2-1; 12 nucleotides match TRBD2. CDR3 size: 17 residues. Germline values: CDR1 SEHNR, CDR2 FQNEAQ (reference sequence). Trimming cost V 3 bases and J 3 bases; bases outside gene matches: 6. CDR3 protein: CASSFASGRAIYNEQFF. The CDR3 DNA follows: TGTGCCAGCAGCTTTGCTAGCGGGAGGGCCATCTACAATGAGCAGTTCTTC.

The chain is built from TRBV27 and TRBJ1-6, with 7 bases aligning to TRBD1. There are 14 residues in the CDR3. CDR1 is MNHEY, CDR2 SMNVEV, per germline (reference sequence). With V trimmed by 8 bases and J by 9 bases, 10 bases remained unmatched. CDR3 loop: CASWNRQGGSPLHF. In DNA, the CDR3 is TGTGCCAGCTGGAACCGACAGGGAGGTTCACCCCTCCACTTT.

CDR3 DNA: TGTGCCAGCAGTCCGCCGGGTCCGAACTATGGCTACACCTTC. Translating gives CASSPPGPNYGYTF. The genes are TRBV12-3 or TRBV12-4 and TRBJ1-2; unclear D gene. V lost 5 bases, J lost 2 bases, and 12 bases lay in between. The CDR3 runs 14 residues.

In its sample, this clonotype was seen a few times. This chain uses TRBV7-9 with TRBJ1-1; D gene unclear. CDR3 length: 13 amino acids. CDR1 is SEHNR, CDR2 FQNEAQ, per germline (reference sequence). Trimming took 10 bases from V and 1 from J, leaving 13 bases between them. CDR3 region: CAILSARNTEAFF. Written as DNA, the CDR3 is TGTGCCATCCTATCTGCCAGGAACACTGAAGCTTTCTTT.

The chain links TRBV28 to TRBJ2-7; 7 bases line up with TRBD1. Trimming cost V 10 bases and J 5 bases; bases outside gene matches: 8. Germline loops: CDR1 MDHEN, CDR2 SYDVKM. CDR3 size: 12 residues. This CDR3 is CATLTGSNEQYF. CDR3 DNA: TGTGCCACCCTGACAGGGAGCAACGAGCAGTACTTC.

The chain combines TRBV7-9 with TRBJ2-3, with 9 nucleotides matching TRBD1. J lost 5 bases, V lost 4 bases, and 10 bases had no gene match. The CDR3 contains 16 residues. The germline V gene encodes CDR1 SEHNR and CDR2 FQNEAQ (reference sequence). CDR3 sequence: CASSSQGARDRDTQYF. As DNA, the CDR3 is TGTGCCAGCAGCTCACAGGGGGCGCGAGATAGAGATACGCAGTATTTT.

This clonotype was seen a single time. This chain joins TRBV7-9 and TRBJ2-7, with no clear D. Germline V gene lookup returns CDR1 SEHNR and CDR2 FQNEAQ (reference sequence). Trimming stripped 1 base from V and 1 base from J, with 8 bases between. This CDR3 is 14 amino acids long. CDR3 nucleotides: TGTGCCAGCAGCTTAGAGTCTCGATCCTACGAGCAGTACTTC. As protein: CASSLESRSYEQYF.

Regarding this clonotype: One end of the junction is discordant with germline, which a read error may explain. The chain employs TRBV20-1 and TRBJ2-7; no definite D call. The CDR3 sequence is 11 residues long. CDR1 is DFQATT and CDR2 is SNEGSKA in the germline V gene (reference sequence). The CDR3 sequence: CSARELYEQYF. CDR3 in DNA: TGCAGTGCCAGAGAGCTCTACGAGCAGTACTTC.

The chain couples TRBV27 to TRBJ2-7; 8 bases agree with TRBD2. This CDR3 is built from 14 residues. Germline loops: CDR1 MNHEY, CDR2 SMNVEV (reference sequence). Germline trimming cut 2 bases from V and 3 bases from J; bases unmatched to any gene: 3. CDR3 DNA sequence: TGTGCCAGCAGTTTAAGGACTAGCCACTACGAGCAGTACTTC. Translated: CASSLRTSHYEQYF.

The gene calls are TRBV10-3 and TRBJ2-7; the D gene is possibly TRBD2 (5 bases). The V gene lost 4 bases and the J gene lost 3 bases, with 10 bases spanning the gap. The CDR3 length is 13 residues. Germline V CDR1 and CDR2: ENHRY, SYGVKD. The CDR3, as DNA: TGTGCCATCAGTGGACCAGGACTCTACGAGCAGTACTTC. It specifies CAISGPGLYEQYF.

The chain recombines TRBV19 with TRBJ2-7; D possibly uses TRBD1 or TRBD2 (5 bases each). Germline CDR1 LNHDA, CDR2 SQIVND (reference sequence). With 5 bases removed from V and 6 bases from J, the gap between germline ends came to 14 bases. The CDR3 is 13 amino acids. The CDR3 region has the DNA TGTGCCAGTAGTTACTCGGGGACGAGCGAGCAGTACTTC. Its translation: CASSYSGTSEQYF.

V gene TRBV5-1 combines with J gene TRBJ1-2, with D unresolved. The CDR3 runs 16 residues. Germline values: CDR1 SGHRS, CDR2 YFSETQ. Trimming took off 4 bases at V and 5 bases at J, with 21 bases between the two ends. CDR3: CASSPTHSTVLYGYTF. CDR3 nucleotides: TGCGCCAGCAGCCCTACCCATTCAACAGTTCTATATGGCTACACCTTC. The full variable domain, in which reference TRBV5-1 and TRBJ1-2 provide the parts outside the CDR3, is KAGVTQTPRYLIKTRGQQVTLSCSPISGHRSVSWYQQTPGQGLQFLFEYFSETQRNKGNFPGRFSGRQFSNSRSEMNVSTLELGDSALYLCASSPTHSTVLYGYTFGSGTRLTVV.

This chain connects TRBV7-9 to TRBJ2-1, with D perhaps TRBD2 (6 bases). The CDR3 has 16 residues. CDR1 and CDR2 (germline): SEHNR, FQNEAQ (reference sequence). Trimming stripped 8 bases from V and 4 bases from J, with 21 bases between. The CDR3 nucleotides are TGTGCCAGCGCATTACTGGGGCTAGCGCTTTACAATGAGCAGTTCTTC. Amino acid sequence: CASALLGLALYNEQFF.

There are a few counts of this clonotype. V and J are TRBV4-3 and TRBJ1-1; possible D gene TRBD1, 5 bases. Per germline, CDR1 LGHNA and CDR2 YSLEER. V gave up 2 bases and J gave up 0 bases, with 13 bases separating them. The CDR3 extends over 16 amino acids. The DNA for the CDR3 is TGCGCCAGCAGCCAATCCCCGGCAGGGATGAACACTGAAGCTTTCTTT. Translation: CASSQSPAGMNTEAFF.

As for this clonotype: At one boundary the junction diverges from the germline segment, which might be a read error. The rearrangement links TRBV27 to TRBJ1-1, with 7 bases lining up with TRBD1. Looked up from germline, CDR1 is MNHEY and CDR2 is SMNVEV (reference sequence). The CDR3 has 14 residues. The CDR3 nucleotides read TGTGCCAGCAGACTAACAGGGGCGAACACTGAAGCTCTCTTT. Its translation: CASRLTGANTEALF.

CDR3 sequence: CASSQVLADSYEQYF. Written as DNA, the CDR3 is TGCGCCAGCAGCCAAGTCTTAGCGGACTCCTACGAGCAGTACTTC. The chain is built from TRBV4-1 and TRBJ2-7; D possibly corresponds to TRBD2 (6 bases). Germline-derived CDR1 and CDR2 are MGHRA and YSYEKL. The length of the CDR3 is 15 residues. V was clipped by 1 base and J by 0 bases, with 10 bases between them.

The CDR3 here is CASSPYLGLGGPGNEQFF. CDR3 DNA: TGTGCCAGCAGCCCCTATTTGGGACTAGGTGGGCCTGGCAATGAGCAGTTCTTC. V and J are TRBV14 and TRBJ2-1, with TRBD2 matching over 8 bases. The CDR3 length is 18 residues. The V segment lost 4 bases and the J segment 6 bases; nucleotides outside the gene matches: 17. From germline, CDR1 is SGHDN and CDR2 FVKESK.